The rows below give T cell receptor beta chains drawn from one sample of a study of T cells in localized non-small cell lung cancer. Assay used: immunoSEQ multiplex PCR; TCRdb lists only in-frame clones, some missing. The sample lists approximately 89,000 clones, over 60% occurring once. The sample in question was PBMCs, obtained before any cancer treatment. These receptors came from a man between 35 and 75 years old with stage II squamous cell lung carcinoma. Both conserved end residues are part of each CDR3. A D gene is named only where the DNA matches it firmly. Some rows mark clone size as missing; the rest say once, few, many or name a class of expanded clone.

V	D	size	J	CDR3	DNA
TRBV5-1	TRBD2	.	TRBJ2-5	CASTMIAGEAYETQYF	TGCGCCAGCACCATGATAGCGGGGGAGGCGTATGAGACCCAGTACTTC
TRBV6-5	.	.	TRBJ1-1	CASSYEMNTEAFF	TGTGCCAGCAGTTACGAGATGAACACTGAAGCTTTCTTT
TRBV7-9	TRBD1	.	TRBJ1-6	CASSLGQGFYNSPLHF	TGTGCCAGCAGCTTAGGACAGGGATTTTATAATTCACCCCTCCACTTT
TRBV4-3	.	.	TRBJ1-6	CASSQDRQVLTPLHF	TGCGCCAGCAGCCAAGATAGGCAGGTTTTGACACCCCTCCACTTT
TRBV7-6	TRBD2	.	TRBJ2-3	CASSLGRTRDTDTQYF	TGTGCCAGCAGCTTAGGGCGGACTAGAGACACAGATACGCAGTATTTT
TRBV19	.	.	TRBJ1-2	CASSIRQAVYGYTF	TGTGCCAGTAGTATTCGACAGGCGGTCTATGGCTACACCTTC
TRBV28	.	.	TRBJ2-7	CASSPLLDSGGEQYF	TGTGCCAGCAGTCCCCTCCTGGACTCGGGCGGGGAGCAGTACTTC
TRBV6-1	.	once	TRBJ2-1	CASSRTGTSYNEQFF	TGTGCCAGCTCCCGAACGGGGACATCCTACAATGAGCAGTTCTTC
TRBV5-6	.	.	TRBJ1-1	CASSLVGVGMNTEAFF	TGTGCCAGCAGCTTAGTTGGGGTGGGCATGAACACTGAAGCTTTCTTT
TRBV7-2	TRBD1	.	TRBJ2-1	CASSGQGYNEQFF	TGTGCCAGCAGCGGACAGGGATACAATGAGCAGTTCTTC
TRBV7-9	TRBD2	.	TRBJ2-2	CASSFLGLAVNTGELFF	TGTGCCAGCAGCTTCCTCGGACTAGCGGTTAACACCGGGGAGCTGTTTTTT
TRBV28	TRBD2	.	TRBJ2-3	CASSRGASGRRADTQYF	TGTGCCAGCAGTAGGGGGGCTAGCGGGAGGAGGGCAGATACGCAGTATTTT
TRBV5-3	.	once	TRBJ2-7	CASSLRGGTWEQYF	TGTGCCAGCAGCTTGAGAGGCGGTACGTGGGAGCAGTACTTC
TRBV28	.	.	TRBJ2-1	CANSPPTPRRWGDEQFF	TGTGCCAACAGTCCGCCTACCCCCAGGCGATGGGGCGATGAGCAGTTCTTC
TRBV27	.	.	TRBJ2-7	CASALRGNLYEQYF	TGTGCCAGTGCTTTACGGGGGAACCTATACGAGCAGTACTTC
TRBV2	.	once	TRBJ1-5	CASSEEWGNQPQHF	TGTGCCAGCAGCGAAGAATGGGGAAACCAGCCCCAGCATTTT
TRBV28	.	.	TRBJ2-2	CASSLWQGATGELFF	TGTGCCAGCAGTTTATGGCAGGGCGCCACCGGGGAGCTGTTTTTT
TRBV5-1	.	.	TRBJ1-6	CASSGGRGNSPLHF	TGCGCCAGCAGCGGGGGACGAGGAAATTCACCCCTCCACTTT
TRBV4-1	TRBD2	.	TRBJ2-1	CASSQALAPAYNEQFF	TGCGCCAGCAGCCAAGCACTAGCGCCCGCCTACAATGAGCAGTTCTTC
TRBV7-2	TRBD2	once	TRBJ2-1	CASSSLAGGSNEQFF	TGTGCCAGCAGCTCGCTAGCGGGAGGCAGCAATGAGCAGTTCTTC
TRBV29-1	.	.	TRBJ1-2	CSVDPANYGYTF	TGCAGCGTTGATCCGGCTAACTATGGCTACACCTTC
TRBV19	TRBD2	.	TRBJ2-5	CASSERGGGETQYF	TGTGCCAGTAGCGAGCGGGGGGGCGGAGAGACCCAGTACTTC
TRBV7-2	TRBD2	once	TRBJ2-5	CASSLARLAGEETQYF	TGTGCCAGCAGCTTAGCGAGGCTAGCGGGGGAAGAGACCCAGTACTTC
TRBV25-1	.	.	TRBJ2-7	CASSVDGYEQYF	TGTGCCAGCAGTGTCGATGGGTACGAGCAGTACTTC
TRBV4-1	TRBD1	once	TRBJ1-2	CASSQGGQGGGYTF	TGCGCCAGCAGCCAAGGGGGACAGGGGGGAGGCTACACCTTC
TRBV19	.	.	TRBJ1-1	CATAAGGGTEAFF	TGTGCCACTGCCGCGGGGGGGGGCACTGAAGCTTTCTTT
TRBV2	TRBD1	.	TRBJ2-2	CASTDRDVTGELFF	TGTGCCAGCACCGACAGGGACGTCACCGGGGAGCTGTTTTTT
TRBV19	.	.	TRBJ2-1	CASSSVGAEGNEQFF	TGTGCCAGTAGTTCGGTTGGAGCGGAAGGCAATGAGCAGTTCTTC
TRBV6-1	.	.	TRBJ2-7	CASSLGTEQYF	TGTGCCAGCAGTCTGGGGACGGAGCAGTACTTC
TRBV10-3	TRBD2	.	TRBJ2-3	CAISSGRVNTQYF	TGTGCCATCAGTAGTGGGAGGGTAAATACGCAGTATTTT
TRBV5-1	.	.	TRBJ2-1	CASSLGLAGEQFF	TGCGCCAGCAGCTTGGGGCTAGCCGGTGAGCAGTTCTTC
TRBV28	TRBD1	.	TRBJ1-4	CASSLPGQGYEKLFF	TGTGCCAGCAGTTTGCCGGGACAGGGTTATGAAAAACTGTTTTTT
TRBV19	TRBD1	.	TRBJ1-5	CASSQGTGGNQPQHF	TGTGCCAGTAGCCAGGGGACAGGGGGGAATCAGCCCCAGCATTTT
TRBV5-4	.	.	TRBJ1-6	CASSVQGREYTLHF	TGTGCCAGCAGCGTACAGGGAAGGGAGTACACCCTCCACTTT